These 10 T cell receptor beta chains were sequenced from one sample in a study of blood T cell repertoires in COVID-19. Data came from immunoSEQ multiplex PCR; TCRdb stores just in-frame clones and leaves some out. This repertoire shows under 100,000 clones, about nine tenths found once; its top ten account for 3% to 4%. Sequencing was carried out using peripheral blood. These receptors were taken from a woman between 65 and 79 years old with acute or convalescent COVID-19.

The chain links TRBV5-1 to TRBJ2-5; 11 bases are a match to TRBD1. Germline trimming cut 5 bases from V and 4 bases from J; bases unmatched to any gene: 10. This CDR3 region has 16 residues. Per germline, CDR1 SGHRS and CDR2 YFSETQ. In nucleotides, the CDR3 is TGCGCCAGCAGTGTTTTCGGACAGGGGGCCGGAGAGACCCAGTACTTC. Encoded protein: CASSVFGQGAGETQYF.

The chain combines TRBV10-3 with TRBJ1-1; D perhaps matches TRBD1 (5 bases). The V and J ends lost 4 bases and 5 bases respectively, with 14 bases between them. Germline-derived CDR1 and CDR2 are ENHRY and SYGVKD. CDR3 size: 14 residues. The DNA of the CDR3 is TGTGCCATCAGTGCTTCGGGAGGGGAAACTGAAGCTTTCTTT. It specifies CAISASGGETEAFF.

The rearrangement links TRBV7-6 to TRBJ1-1; D remains unclear. Germline-derived CDR1 and CDR2 are SGHVS and FNYEAQ. The ends were cut back, 4 bases at V and 6 bases at J, with 12 bases in the middle. The CDR3 runs 13 residues. As DNA, the CDR3 is TGTGCCAGCAGCTCCCTTCGGGGATCTGAAGCTTTCTTT. The encoded protein is CASSSLRGSEAFF.

The gene calls are TRBV24-1 and TRBJ2-3, with 9 bases matching TRBD2. Germline V gene lookup returns CDR1 KGHDR and CDR2 SFDVKD. V was pared by 3 bases and J by 11 bases, with 5 bases of the junction left unmatched. This CDR3 is 13 amino acids long. This CDR3 is CATSDPGLAEQYF. The CDR3 DNA follows: TGTGCCACCAGTGATCCGGGACTAGCAGAGCAGTATTTT.

The chain joins TRBV3-1 (or the pseudogene TRBV3-2) to TRBJ1-6, with D possibly matching TRBD1 (6 bases). CDR1 is LGHDT and CDR2 is YNNKEL in the germline V gene (reference sequence). CDR3 length: 14 amino acids. Trimming took 1 base from V and 7 from J, leaving 8 bases between them. DNA of the CDR3: TGTGCCAGCAGCCAAGGGACAGCGAATTCACCCCTCCACTTT. Its translation: CASSQGTANSPLHF.

The chain couples TRBV19 to TRBJ2-3; D is uncertain. The CDR3 sequence is 15 residues long. V lost 7 bases and J 0 bases, leaving 14 bases between the germline ends. Germline V gene lookup returns CDR1 LNHDA and CDR2 SQIVND (reference sequence). In DNA form, the CDR3 reads TGTGCCAGTATCTCCCAACATACAAGCACAGATACGCAGTATTTT. It yields the protein CASISQHTSTDTQYF.

This clone appeared once. The CDR3 is CASSTSRIPSDGELFF. CDR3 bases: TGTGCCAGTAGTACGAGCCGTATTCCCAGCGACGGGGAGCTGTTTTTT. V is TRBV19 and J is TRBJ2-2; D is unresolved. Between the trimmed V and J ends, which lost 4 bases and 7 bases, there was a span of 19 bases. This CDR3 is built from 16 residues. Germline values: CDR1 LNHDA, CDR2 SQIVND (reference sequence). Filled out from reference TRBV19 and TRBJ2-2, the complete variable domain reads DGGITQSPKYLFRKEGQNVTLSCEQNLNHDAMYWYRQDPGQGLRLIYYSQIVNDFQKGDIAEGYSVSREKKESFPLTVTSAQKNPTAFYLCASSTSRIPSDGELFFGEGSRLTVL.

The chain employs TRBV9 and TRBJ1-2; TRBD1 agrees at 9 bases. Germline values: CDR1 SGDLS, CDR2 YYNGEE. V lost 0 bases and J lost 4; bases outside the gene matches: 4. The CDR3 is 15 residues long. The CDR3 here is CASSVGQGGGYGYTF. In DNA, the CDR3 is TGTGCCAGCAGCGTAGGACAGGGGGGCGGCTATGGCTACACCTTC.

The rearrangement uses TRBV28 and TRBJ1-1; no reliable D call. Per the germline V gene, CDR1 is MDHEN and CDR2 is SYDVKM. Trimming removed 5 bases at V and 9 bases at J, with 13 bases between. The CDR3 runs to 12 residues. Here the CDR3 DNA reads TGTGCCAGCAGTCTGATAATACAAAAAGCTTTCTTT. Its translation is CASSLIIQKAFF.

V gene TRBV28 combines with J gene TRBJ1-5, with TRBD1 matching 7 bases. J gave up 8 bases and V 6 bases, and 22 bases lay outside the gene matches. This CDR3 contains 18 residues. Germline V gene sequence: CDR1 MDHEN, CDR2 SYDVKM. The CDR3 DNA is TGTGCCAGCAGCCCGCAGGGGATGAGGACAGGCCTCCGGGAGCCCCAGCATTTT. Protein product: CASSPQGMRTGLREPQHF. The full variable domain, with the rest looked up from reference TRBV28 and TRBJ1-5, is DVKVTQSSRYLVKRTGEKVFLECVQDMDHENMFWYRQDPGLGLRLIYFSYDVKMKEKGDIPEGYSVSREKKERFSLILESASTNQTSMYLCASSPQGMRTGLREPQHFGDGTRLSIL.